This TCR beta chain appears in the sequencing data of a study of post-analysis software for immune sequencing data. Study-level information: Relapsing-remitting, secondary progressive and progressive-relapsing forms of multiple sclerosis all featured among disease courses. General study findings and limits: Strong co-clustering by F measure was evident for samples that had been prepared in the same batch. In patients, TRBV5-6, TRBV5-1 and TRBV20-1 belonged to several TRBV segments found more frequently than in controls. A significant reduction in normalized Chao1 diversity was observed in multiple sclerosis patients versus controls.

Germline loops: CDR1 SGHNT, CDR2 YYREEE (reference sequence). CDR3 length: 16 residues. With 0 bases removed from V and 0 bases from J, the gap between germline ends came to 13 bases. Researchers reported that TCR beta cDNA libraries carried unique molecular identifiers. T cells numbering roughly 1 to 10 million yielded approximately 500,000 cDNA molecules. TCRdb independently ran MiXCR on the PCR reads; one entry per CDR3 protein. Of more than 450,000 distinct CDR3 sequences listed, around 31% are singletons. On this clonotype: Its specificity is unknown.

The rearrangement joins TRBV5-4 to TRBJ2-7; no clear D. Sequencing used blood. The TCR sequence derives from a girl younger than 18 with multiple sclerosis. CDR3 in DNA: TGTGCCAGCAGCTTGGCCGGGCGGCCTAGCTCCTACGAGCAGTACTTC. This gives the protein CASSLAGRPSSYEQYF.